The T cell receptor (beta chain) under discussion was sequenced for a study of identical twins. TCRdb used MiXCR to reprocess the 5' RACE reads, holding one entry per CDR3 protein. Of hundreds of thousands of distinct CDR3 sequences detected, around 6.8% appear once; the ten largest clones hold approximately 2%. A few counts support this clonotype. The V and J ends lost 5 bases and 3 bases, in that order; junction bases with no gene match: 1. The CDR3 sequence is 13 residues long. Looked up from germline, CDR1 is SGHVS and CDR2 is FNYEAQ. In addition, the sample was reused for a study of yellow fever vaccine responses in identical twins.

This TCR was recovered from a woman in her late teens or twenties in good health. The sequencing sample was made of memory (CD45RO+) T cells sorted from blood. The chain uses TRBV7-6 and TRBJ1-5; TRBD1 aligns across 7 bases. The CDR3, as DNA: TGTGCCAGCAGCGGACAGGCCAATCAGCCCCAGCATTTT. Residues: CASSGQANQPQHF.